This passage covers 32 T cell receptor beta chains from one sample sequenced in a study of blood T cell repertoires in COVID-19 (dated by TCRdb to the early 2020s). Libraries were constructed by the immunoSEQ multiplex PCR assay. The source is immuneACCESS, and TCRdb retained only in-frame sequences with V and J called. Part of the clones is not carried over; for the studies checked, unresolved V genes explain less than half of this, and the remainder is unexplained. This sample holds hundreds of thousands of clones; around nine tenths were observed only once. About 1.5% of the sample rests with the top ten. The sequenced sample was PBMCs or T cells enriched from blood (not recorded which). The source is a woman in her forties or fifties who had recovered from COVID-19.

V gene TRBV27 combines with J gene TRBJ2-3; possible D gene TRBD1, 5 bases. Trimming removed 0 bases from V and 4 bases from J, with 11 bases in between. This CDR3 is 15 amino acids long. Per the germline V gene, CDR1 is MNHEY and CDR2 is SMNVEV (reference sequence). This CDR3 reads CASSLSPGMADTQYF. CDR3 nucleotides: TGTGCCAGCAGTTTATCTCCAGGGATGGCAGATACGCAGTATTTT.

The CDR3 is CASSQDSHRGVYEQYF. The CDR3 DNA follows: TGTGCCAGCAGCCAAGATTCCCACAGGGGGGTCTACGAGCAGTACTTC. The chain employs TRBV3-1 (or the pseudogene TRBV3-2) and TRBJ2-7; TRBD1 matches at 8 bases. V dropped 0 bases and J dropped 3; count of bases not matched to a gene: 7. Germline CDR1 and CDR2: LGHDT and YNNKEL (reference sequence). The CDR3 has 16 residues.

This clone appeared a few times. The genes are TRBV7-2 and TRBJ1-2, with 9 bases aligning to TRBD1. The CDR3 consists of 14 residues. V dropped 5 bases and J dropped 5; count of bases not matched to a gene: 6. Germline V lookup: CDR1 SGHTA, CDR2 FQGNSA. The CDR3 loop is CASSTDRGPYGYTF. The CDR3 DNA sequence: TGTGCCAGCAGCACGGACAGGGGCCCTTATGGCTACACCTTC.

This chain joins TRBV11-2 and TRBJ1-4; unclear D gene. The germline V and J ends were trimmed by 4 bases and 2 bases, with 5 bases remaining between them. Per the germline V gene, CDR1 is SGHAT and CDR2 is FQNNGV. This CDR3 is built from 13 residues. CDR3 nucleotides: TGTGCCAGCAGCTCCAGTACTAATGAAAAACTGTTTTTT. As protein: CASSSSTNEKLFF.

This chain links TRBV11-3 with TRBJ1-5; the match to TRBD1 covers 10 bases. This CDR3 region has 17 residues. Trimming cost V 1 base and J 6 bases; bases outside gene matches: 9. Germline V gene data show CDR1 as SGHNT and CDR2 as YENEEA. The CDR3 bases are TGTGCCAGCAGCTTAGTATCGGGACAGGGGACAAGTCAGCCCCAGCATTTT. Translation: CASSLVSGQGTSQPQHF.

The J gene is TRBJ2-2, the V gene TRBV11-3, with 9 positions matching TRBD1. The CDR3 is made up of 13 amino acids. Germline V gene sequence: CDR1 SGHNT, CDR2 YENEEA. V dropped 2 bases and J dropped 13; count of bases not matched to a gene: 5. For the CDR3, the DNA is TGTGCCAGCAGCTTAACAGGGGGCATTGGGCTGTTTTTT. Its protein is CASSLTGGIGLFF.

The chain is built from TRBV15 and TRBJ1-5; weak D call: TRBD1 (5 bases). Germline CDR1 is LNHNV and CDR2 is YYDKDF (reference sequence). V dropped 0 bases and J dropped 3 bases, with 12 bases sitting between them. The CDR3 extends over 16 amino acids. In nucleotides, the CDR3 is TGTGCCACCAGCAGAGATTTTCGACAGATCAATCAGCCCCAGCATTTT. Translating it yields CATSRDFRQINQPQHF.

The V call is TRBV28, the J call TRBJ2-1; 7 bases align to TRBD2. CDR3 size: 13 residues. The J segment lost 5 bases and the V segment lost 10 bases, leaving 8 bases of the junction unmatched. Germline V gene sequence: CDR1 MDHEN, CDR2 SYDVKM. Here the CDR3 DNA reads TGTGCCACCGCCAGCGGGAAAAACAATGAGCAGTTCTTC. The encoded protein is CATASGKNNEQFF.

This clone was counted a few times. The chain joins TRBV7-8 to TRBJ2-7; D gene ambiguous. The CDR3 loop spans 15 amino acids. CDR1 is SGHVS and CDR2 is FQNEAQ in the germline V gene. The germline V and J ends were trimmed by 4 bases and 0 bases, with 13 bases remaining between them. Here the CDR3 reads CASSSEVLSSYEQYF. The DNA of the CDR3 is TGTGCCAGCAGCTCCGAGGTTTTATCCTCCTACGAGCAGTACTTC. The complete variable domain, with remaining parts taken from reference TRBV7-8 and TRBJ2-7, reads GAGVSQSPRYKVAKRGQDVALRCDPISGHVSLFWYQQALGQGPEFLTYFQNEAQLDKSGLPSDRFFAERPEGSVSTLKIQRTQQEDSAVYLCASSSEVLSSYEQYFGPGTRLTVT.

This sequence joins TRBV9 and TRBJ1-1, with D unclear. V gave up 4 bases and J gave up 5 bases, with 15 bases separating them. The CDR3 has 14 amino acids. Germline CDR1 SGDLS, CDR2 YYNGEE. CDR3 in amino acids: CASSIGSGRTEAFF. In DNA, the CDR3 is TGTGCCAGCAGCATCGGCAGCGGTCGAACTGAAGCTTTCTTT. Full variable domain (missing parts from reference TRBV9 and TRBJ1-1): DSGVTQTPKHLITATGQRVTLRCSPRSGDLSVYWYQQSLDQGLQFLIQYYNGEERAKGNILERFSAQQFPDLHSELNLSSLELGDSALYFCASSIGSGRTEAFFGQGTRLTVV.

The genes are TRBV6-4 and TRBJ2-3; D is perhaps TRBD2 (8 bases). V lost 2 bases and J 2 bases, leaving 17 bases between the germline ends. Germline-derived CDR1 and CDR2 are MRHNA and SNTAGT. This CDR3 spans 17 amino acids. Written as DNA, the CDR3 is TGTGCCAGCAGTGACCCGGGGGGGGGACAGAACACAGATACGCAGTATTTT. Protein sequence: CASSDPGGGQNTDTQYF.

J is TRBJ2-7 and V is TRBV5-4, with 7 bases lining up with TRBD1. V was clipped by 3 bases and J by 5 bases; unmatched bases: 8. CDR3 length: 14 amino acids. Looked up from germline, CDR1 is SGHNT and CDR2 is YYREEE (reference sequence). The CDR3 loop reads CASSSTRGPHEQYF. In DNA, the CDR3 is TGTGCCAGCAGCTCCACTAGGGGGCCCCACGAGCAGTACTTC.

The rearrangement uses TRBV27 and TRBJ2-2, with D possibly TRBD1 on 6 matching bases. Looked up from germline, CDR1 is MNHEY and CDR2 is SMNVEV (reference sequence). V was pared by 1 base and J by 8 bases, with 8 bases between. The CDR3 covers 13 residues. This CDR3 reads CASSLYTGGELFF. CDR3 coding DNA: TGTGCCAGCAGTTTATACACAGGGGGGGAGCTGTTTTTT.

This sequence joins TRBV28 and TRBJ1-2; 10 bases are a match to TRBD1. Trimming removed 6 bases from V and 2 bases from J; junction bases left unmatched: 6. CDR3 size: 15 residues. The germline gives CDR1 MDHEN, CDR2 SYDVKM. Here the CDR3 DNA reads TGTGCCAGCAGACTCCCGGGACAGGGGAACTATGGCTACACCTTC. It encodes CASRLPGQGNYGYTF.

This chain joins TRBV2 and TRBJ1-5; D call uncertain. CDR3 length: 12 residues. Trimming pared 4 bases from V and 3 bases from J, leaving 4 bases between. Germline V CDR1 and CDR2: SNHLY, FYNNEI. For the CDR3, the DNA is TGTGCCAGCAGTGTAAACAATCAGCCCCAGCATTTT. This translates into CASSVNNQPQHF.

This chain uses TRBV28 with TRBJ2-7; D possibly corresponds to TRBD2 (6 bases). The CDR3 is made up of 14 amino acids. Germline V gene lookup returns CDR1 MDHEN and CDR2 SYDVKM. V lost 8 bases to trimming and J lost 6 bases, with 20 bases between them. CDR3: CASYGGRIGFEQYF. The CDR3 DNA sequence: TGTGCCAGCTACGGAGGGAGGATCGGGTTCGAGCAGTACTTC.

The CDR3, as DNA: TGTGCCAGCAGCGGGACTAGCGGGAGAAAAGAGACCCAGTACTTC. This codes for CASSGTSGRKETQYF. The J gene is TRBJ2-5, the V gene TRBV2; 14 nucleotides match TRBD2. This CDR3 is 15 amino acids long. Trimming took 6 bases from V and 3 from J; bases not matched to a gene: 3. Germline CDR1 reads SNHLY; CDR2 reads FYNNEI. The full variable domain, in which reference TRBV2 and TRBJ2-5 provide the parts outside the CDR3, is EPEVTQTPSHQVTQMGQEVILRCVPISNHLYFYWYRQILGQKVEFLVSFYNNEISEKSEIFDDQFSVERPDGSNFTLKIRSTKLEDSAMYFCASSGTSGRKETQYFGPGTRLLVL.

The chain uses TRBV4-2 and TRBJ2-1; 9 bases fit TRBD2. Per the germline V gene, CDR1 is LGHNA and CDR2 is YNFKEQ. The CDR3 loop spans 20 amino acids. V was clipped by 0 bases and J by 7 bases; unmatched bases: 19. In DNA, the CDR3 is TGTGCCAGCAGCCAAGATGGCGGGAGGGCCTTCTCCGATTCAAATAATGAGCAGTTCTTC. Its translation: CASSQDGGRAFSDSNNEQFF.

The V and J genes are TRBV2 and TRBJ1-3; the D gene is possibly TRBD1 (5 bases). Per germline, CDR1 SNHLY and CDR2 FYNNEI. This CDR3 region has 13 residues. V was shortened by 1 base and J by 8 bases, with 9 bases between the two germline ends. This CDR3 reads CASSEGWGDTIYF. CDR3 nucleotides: TGTGCCAGCAGTGAAGGGTGGGGGGACACCATATATTTT.

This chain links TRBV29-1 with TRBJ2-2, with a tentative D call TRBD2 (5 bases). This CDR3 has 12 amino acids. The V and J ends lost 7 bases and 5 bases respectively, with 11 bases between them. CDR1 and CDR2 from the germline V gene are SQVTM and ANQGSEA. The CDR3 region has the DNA TGCAGCGCAACTCGGGGAACCGGGGAGCTGTTTTTT. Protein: CSATRGTGELFF.

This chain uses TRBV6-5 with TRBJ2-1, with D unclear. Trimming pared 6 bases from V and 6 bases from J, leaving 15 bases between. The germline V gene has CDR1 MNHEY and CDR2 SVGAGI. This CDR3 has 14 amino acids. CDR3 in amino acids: CASSDRNSINEQFF. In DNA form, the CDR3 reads TGTGCCAGCAGCGATAGAAACAGCATCAATGAGCAGTTCTTC.

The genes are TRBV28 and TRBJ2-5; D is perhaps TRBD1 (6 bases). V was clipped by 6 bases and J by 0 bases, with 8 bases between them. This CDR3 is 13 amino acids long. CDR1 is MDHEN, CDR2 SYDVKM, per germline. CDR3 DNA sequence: TGTGCCAGCAGGAGGACAGACCAAGAGACCCAGTACTTC. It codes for CASRRTDQETQYF.

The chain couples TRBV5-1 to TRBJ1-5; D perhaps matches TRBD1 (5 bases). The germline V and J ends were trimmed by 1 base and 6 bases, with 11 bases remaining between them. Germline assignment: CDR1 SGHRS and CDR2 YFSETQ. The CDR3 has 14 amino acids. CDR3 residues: CASSLQGGSQPQHF. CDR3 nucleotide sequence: TGCGCCAGCAGCTTGCAGGGAGGGAGTCAGCCCCAGCATTTT.

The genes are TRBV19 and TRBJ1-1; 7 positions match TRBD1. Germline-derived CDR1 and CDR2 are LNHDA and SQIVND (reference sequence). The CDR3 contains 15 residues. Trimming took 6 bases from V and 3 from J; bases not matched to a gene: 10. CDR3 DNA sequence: TGTGCCAGTAGGAATCACGAAACAGGGGACACTGAAGCTTTCTTT. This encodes CASRNHETGDTEAFF. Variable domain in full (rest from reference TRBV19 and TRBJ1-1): DGGITQSPKYLFRKEGQNVTLSCEQNLNHDAMYWYRQDPGQGLRLIYYSQIVNDFQKGDIAEGYSVSREKKESFPLTVTSAQKNPTAFYLCASRNHETGDTEAFFGQGTRLTVV.

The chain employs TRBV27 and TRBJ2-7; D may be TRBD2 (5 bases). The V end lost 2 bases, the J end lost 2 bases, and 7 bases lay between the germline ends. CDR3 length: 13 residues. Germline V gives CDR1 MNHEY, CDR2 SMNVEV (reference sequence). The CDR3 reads CASSLIGAYEQYF. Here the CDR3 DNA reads TGTGCCAGCAGTTTAATCGGGGCCTACGAGCAGTACTTC.

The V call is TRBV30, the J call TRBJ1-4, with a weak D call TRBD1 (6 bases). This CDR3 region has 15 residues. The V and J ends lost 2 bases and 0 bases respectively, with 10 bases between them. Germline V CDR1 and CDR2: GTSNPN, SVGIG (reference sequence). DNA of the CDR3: TGTGCCTGGAGTCGGGACACCACAACTAATGAAAAACTGTTTTTT. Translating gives CAWSRDTTTNEKLFF. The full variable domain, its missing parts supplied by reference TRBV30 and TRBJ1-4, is SQTIHQWPATLVQPVGSPLSLECTVEGTSNPNLYWYRQAAGRGLQLLFYSVGIGQISSEVPQNLSASRPQDRQFILSSKKLLLSDSGFYLCAWSRDTTTNEKLFFGSGTQLSVL.

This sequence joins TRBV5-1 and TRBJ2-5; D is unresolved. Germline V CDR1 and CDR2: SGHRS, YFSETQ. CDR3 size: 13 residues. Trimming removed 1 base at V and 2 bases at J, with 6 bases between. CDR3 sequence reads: CASSLYRQETQYF. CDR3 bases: TGCGCCAGCAGCTTGTACAGACAAGAGACCCAGTACTTC.

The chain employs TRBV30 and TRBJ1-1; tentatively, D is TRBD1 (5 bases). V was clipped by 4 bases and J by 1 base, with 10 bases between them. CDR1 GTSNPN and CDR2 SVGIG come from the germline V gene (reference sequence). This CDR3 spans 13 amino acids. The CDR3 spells CAWIQDRNTEAFF. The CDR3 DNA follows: TGTGCCTGGATCCAAGACAGGAACACTGAAGCTTTCTTT.

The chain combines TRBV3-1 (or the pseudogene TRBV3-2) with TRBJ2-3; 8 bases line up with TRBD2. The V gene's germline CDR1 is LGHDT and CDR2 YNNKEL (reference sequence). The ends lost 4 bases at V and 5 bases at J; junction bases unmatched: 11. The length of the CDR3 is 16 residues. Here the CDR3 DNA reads TGTGCCAGCAGCCTAGCGGGAATTGGTGCGGTAGATACGCAGTATTTT. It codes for CASSLAGIGAVDTQYF.

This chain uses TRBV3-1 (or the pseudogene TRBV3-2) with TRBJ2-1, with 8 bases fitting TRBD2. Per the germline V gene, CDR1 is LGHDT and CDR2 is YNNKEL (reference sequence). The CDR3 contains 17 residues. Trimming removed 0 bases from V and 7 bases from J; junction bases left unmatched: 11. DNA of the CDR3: TGTGCCAGCAGCCAAGATTCATCAGCGGGAGTTTGGAATGAGCAGTTCTTC. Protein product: CASSQDSSAGVWNEQFF.

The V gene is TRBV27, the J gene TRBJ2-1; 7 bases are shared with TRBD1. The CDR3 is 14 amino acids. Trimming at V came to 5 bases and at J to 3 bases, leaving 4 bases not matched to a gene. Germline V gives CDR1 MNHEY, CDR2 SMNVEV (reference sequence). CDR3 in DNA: TGTGCCAGCAGTGACCGGGACAGCTACAATGAGCAGTTCTTC. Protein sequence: CASSDRDSYNEQFF.

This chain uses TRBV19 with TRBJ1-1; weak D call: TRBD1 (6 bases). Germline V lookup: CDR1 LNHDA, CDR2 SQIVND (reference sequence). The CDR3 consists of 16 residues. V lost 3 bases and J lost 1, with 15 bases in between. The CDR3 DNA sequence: TGTGCCAGTAGTATTGGGGGGGGGACAAGGAACACTGAAGCTTTCTTT. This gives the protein CASSIGGGTRNTEAFF.